This T cell receptor (beta chain) was observed in a study of blood T cell repertoires in COVID-19. TCRdb's table, derived via immunoSEQ multiplex PCR, lists solely in-frame clones and lacks some. Among fewer than 700,000 clones listed, 85% to 90% were seen once. Unmatched junction bases numbered 5, after V lost 11 bases and J lost 5 bases. This CDR3 has 12 amino acids. Germline V gene lookup returns CDR1 ENHRY and CDR2 SYGVKD. The clonotype was recovered from a woman between 45 and 65 years old with COVID-19, enrolled during active disease. Specimen: peripheral blood. The chain links TRBV10-3 to TRBJ1-1; 10 nucleotides match TRBD1. The DNA for the CDR3 is TGTGCCGTAGGACAGGGGGAAACTGAAGCTTTCTTT. It specifies CAVGQGETEAFF.